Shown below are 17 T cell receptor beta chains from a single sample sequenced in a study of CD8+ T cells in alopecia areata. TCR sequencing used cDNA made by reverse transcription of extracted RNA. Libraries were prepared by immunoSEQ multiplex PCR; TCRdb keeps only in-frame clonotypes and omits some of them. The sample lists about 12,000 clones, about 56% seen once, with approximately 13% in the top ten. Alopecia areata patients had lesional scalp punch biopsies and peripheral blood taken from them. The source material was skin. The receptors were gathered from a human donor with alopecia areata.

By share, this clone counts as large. CDR3 protein: CASSPLGESETQYF. The CDR3 coding sequence is TGTGCCAGCAGCCCCTTGGGGGAGTCAGAGACCCAGTACTTC. The chain employs TRBV28 and TRBJ2-5, with D perhaps TRBD1 or TRBD2 (5 bases each). The CDR3 runs 14 residues. V lost 6 bases to trimming and J lost 4 bases, with 15 bases between them. Germline CDR1 MDHEN, CDR2 SYDVKM.

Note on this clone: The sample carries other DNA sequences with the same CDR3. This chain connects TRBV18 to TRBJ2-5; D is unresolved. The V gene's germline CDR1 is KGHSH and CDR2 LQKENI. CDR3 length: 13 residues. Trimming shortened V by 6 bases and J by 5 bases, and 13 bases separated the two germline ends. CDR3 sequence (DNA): TGTGCCAGCTCGCCTCCTCCGAGGGAGACCCAGTACTTC. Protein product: CASSPPPRETQYF.

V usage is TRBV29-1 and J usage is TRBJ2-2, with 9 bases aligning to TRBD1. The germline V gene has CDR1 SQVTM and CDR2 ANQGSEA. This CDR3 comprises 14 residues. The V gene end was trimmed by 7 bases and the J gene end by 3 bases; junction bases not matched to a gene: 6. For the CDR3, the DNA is TGCAGCGCCGCGGGACAGGGCGACACCGGGGAGCTGTTTTTT. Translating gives CSAAGQGDTGELFF.

The CDR3 DNA reads as TGTGCCAGCAGCCTCCGACTAGCGCAATCCTACGAGCAGTACTTC. This sequence encodes CASSLRLAQSYEQYF. This chain links TRBV27 with TRBJ2-7; 8 bases are a match to TRBD2. With 6 bases clipped from V and 1 base from J, the junction kept 8 bases outside the gene matches. This CDR3 has 15 amino acids. Germline loops: CDR1 MNHEY, CDR2 SMNVEV (reference sequence).

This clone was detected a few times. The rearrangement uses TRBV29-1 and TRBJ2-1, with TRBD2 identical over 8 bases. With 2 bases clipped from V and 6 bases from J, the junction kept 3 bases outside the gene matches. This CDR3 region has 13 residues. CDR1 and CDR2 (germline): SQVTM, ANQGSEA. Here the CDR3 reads CSVEPREGNEQFF. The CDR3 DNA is TGCAGCGTTGAACCACGGGAGGGCAATGAGCAGTTCTTC.

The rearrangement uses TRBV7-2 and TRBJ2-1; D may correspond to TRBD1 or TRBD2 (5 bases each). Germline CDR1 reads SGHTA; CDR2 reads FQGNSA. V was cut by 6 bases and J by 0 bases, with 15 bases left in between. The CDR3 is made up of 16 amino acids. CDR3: CASRSMLGPSYNEQFF. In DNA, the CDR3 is TGTGCCAGCAGGTCGATGTTGGGACCCTCCTACAATGAGCAGTTCTTC.

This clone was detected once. The CDR3 DNA reads as TGTGCCAGCAGTGTTTTTCGGGGGGGTCACGGGCAGTACTTC. Encoded protein: CASSVFRGGHGQYF. The rearrangement links TRBV27 to TRBJ2-7; 8 nucleotides line up with TRBD2. Germline CDR1 is MNHEY and CDR2 is SMNVEV (reference sequence). CDR3 length equals 14 residues. V was clipped by 5 bases and J by 9 bases; unmatched bases: 12.

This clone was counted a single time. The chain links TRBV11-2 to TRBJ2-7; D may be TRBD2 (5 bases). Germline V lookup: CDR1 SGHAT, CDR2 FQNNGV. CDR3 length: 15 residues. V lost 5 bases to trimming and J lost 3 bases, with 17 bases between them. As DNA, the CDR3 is TGTGCCAGCAGCCCGCCCCCAAGCGGTTTCTACGAGCAGTACTTC. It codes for CASSPPPSGFYEQYF.

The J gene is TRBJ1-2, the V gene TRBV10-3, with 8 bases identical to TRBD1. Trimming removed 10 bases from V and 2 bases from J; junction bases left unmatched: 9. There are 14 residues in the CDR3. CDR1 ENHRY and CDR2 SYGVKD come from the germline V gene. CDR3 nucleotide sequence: TGTGCCAGCAGCCAACAGGGGGGGAACTATGGCTACACCTTC. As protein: CASSQQGGNYGYTF.

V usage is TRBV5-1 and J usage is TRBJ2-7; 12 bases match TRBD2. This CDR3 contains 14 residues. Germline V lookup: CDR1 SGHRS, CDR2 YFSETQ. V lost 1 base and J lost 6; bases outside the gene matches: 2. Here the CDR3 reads CASSLQLAGGEQYF. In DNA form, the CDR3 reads TGCGCCAGCAGCTTGCAACTAGCGGGAGGCGAGCAGTACTTC. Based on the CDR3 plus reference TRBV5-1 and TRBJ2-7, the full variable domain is KAGVTQTPRYLIKTRGQQVTLSCSPISGHRSVSWYQQTPGQGLQFLFEYFSETQRNKGNFPGRFSGRQFSNSRSEMNVSTLELGDSALYLCASSLQLAGGEQYFGPGTRLTVT.

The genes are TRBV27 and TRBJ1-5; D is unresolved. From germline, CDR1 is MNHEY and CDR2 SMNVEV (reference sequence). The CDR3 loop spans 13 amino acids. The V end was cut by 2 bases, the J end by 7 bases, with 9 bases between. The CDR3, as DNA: TGTGCCAGCAGTTTAAGCGGTGGGCAGCCCCAGCATTTT. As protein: CASSLSGGQPQHF.

The CDR3 is CASSRDSYPPQPQHF. The CDR3 coding sequence is TGTGCCAGCAGCCGGGACAGCTACCCTCCTCAGCCCCAGCATTTT. V gene TRBV7-2 combines with J gene TRBJ1-5; 7 bases match TRBD1. The V gene end was trimmed by 5 bases and the J gene end by 6 bases; junction bases not matched to a gene: 10. Germline values: CDR1 SGHTA, CDR2 FQGNSA. The CDR3 is 15 amino acids.

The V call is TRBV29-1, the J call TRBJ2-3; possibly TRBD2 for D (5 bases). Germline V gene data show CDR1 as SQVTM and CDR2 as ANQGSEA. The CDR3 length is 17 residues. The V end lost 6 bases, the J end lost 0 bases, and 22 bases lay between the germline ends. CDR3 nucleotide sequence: TGCAGCGTGTCTCCCAGCGTGGCGGGCCTAAGCACAGATACGCAGTATTTT. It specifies CSVSPSVAGLSTDTQYF.

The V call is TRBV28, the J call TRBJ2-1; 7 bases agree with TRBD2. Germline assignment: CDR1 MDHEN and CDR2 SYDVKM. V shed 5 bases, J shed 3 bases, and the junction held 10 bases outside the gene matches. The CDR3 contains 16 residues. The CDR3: CASSRSGVRGYNEQFF. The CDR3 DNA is TGTGCCAGCAGTCGGAGCGGGGTGAGGGGCTACAATGAGCAGTTCTTC.

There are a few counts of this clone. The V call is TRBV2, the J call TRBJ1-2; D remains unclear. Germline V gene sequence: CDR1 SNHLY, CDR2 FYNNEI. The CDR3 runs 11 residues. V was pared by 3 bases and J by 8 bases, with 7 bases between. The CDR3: CASSDSIGYTF. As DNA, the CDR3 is TGTGCCAGCAGTGACAGCATCGGCTACACCTTC.

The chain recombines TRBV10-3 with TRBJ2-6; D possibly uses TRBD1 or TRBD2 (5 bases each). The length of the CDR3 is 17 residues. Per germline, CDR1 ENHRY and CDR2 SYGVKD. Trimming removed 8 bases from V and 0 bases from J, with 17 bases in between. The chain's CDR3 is CAIPSGPRSSGANVLTF. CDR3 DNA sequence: TGTGCCATCCCGTCGGGACCTAGAAGCTCTGGGGCCAACGTCCTGACTTTC.

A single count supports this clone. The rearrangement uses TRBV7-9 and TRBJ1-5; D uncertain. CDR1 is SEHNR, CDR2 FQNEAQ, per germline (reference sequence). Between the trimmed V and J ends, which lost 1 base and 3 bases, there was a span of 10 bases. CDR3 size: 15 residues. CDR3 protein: CASSLDQADNQPQHF. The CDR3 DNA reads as TGTGCCAGCAGCTTAGACCAGGCTGACAATCAGCCCCAGCATTTT.